These 20 T cell receptor beta chains were all obtained from the same sample, sequenced in a study of T-cell reconstitution after alpha-beta-depleted transplantation in children (dated by TCRdb to the mid-2010s). The library was built by means of PCR. For sequencing, an Illumina HiSeq 2500 was employed. Molecular barcoding was employed in the preparation of TCR libraries, with unique molecular identifiers being used to normalize TCRbeta repertoire quantification. TCRdb reran the public reads through fastp at Q25 and MiXCR, keeping productive beta chains. Here each entry gathers all rows of one CDR3 protein and keeps the most common genes and DNA. This sample lists 350,000 to 500,000 distinct CDR3 sequences; 43% were detected once. The biggest ten clones account for around a quarter of the sample. Interpreted using the paper, the treatment or condition label stands for: allogeneic hematopoietic cell transplantation with graft depleted of TCRalphabeta T cells and CD19 B cells.

The sequencing here drew on PBMCs, taken before TCRalphabeta/CD19-depleted stem cell transplant. The source of these receptors is a girl aged 2-10 years with aplastic anemia, due to receive a stem cell transplant.

This rearrangement joins TRBV6-1 to TRBJ1-1; 7 positions agree with TRBD1. The ends lost 5 bases at V and 3 bases at J; junction bases unmatched: 12. This CDR3 contains 16 residues. Germline loops: CDR1 MNHNS, CDR2 SASEGT. The CDR3 protein is CASSPTGQGLDTEAFF. The DNA of the CDR3 is TGTGCCAGCAGTCCGACAGGGCAGGGGTTGGACACTGAAGCTTTCTTT.

The J gene is TRBJ2-7, the V gene TRBV20-1; tentatively, D is TRBD1 or TRBD2 (5 bases each). The CDR3 spans 14 residues. Germline V gene lookup returns CDR1 DFQATT and CDR2 SNEGSKA (reference sequence). V was cut by 5 bases and J by 0 bases, with 14 bases left in between. CDR3 coding DNA: TGCAGTGCTCTAACGGCAGGGAGCTCCTACGAGCAGTACTTC. It codes for CSALTAGSSYEQYF.

The rearrangement joins TRBV20-1 to TRBJ2-7; D not resolved. Germline-derived CDR1 and CDR2 are DFQATT and SNEGSKA (reference sequence). This CDR3 region has 13 residues. Trimming removed 5 bases from V and 3 bases from J, with 14 bases in between. In nucleotides, the CDR3 is TGCAGTGCTGAGGACGGATCGGTCTACGAGCAGTACTTC. Translation gives CSAEDGSVYEQYF.

The chain is built from TRBV10-3 and TRBJ2-3, with D possibly being TRBD2 (5 bases). The V end was cut by 4 bases, the J end by 3 bases, with 11 bases between. The V gene's germline CDR1 is ENHRY and CDR2 SYGVKD. This CDR3 is built from 14 residues. This CDR3 is CAISGPEATDTQYF. The CDR3 DNA is TGTGCCATCAGTGGCCCGGAGGCAACAGATACGCAGTATTTT.

The chain joins TRBV5-1 to TRBJ1-5; D is perhaps TRBD1 (6 bases). V was shortened by 0 bases and J by 1 base, with 8 bases between the two germline ends. The CDR3 is 15 residues long. The germline V gene has CDR1 SGHRS and CDR2 YFSETQ. CDR3 protein: CASSLDGQSNQPQHF. CDR3 nucleotides: TGCGCCAGCAGCTTGGACGGACAGAGCAATCAGCCCCAGCATTTT.

In this sample, this clonotype turned up a few times. The chain combines TRBV4-2 with TRBJ2-3; tentatively, D is TRBD1 (5 bases). The length of the CDR3 is 16 residues. Germline values: CDR1 LGHNA, CDR2 YNFKEQ. V lost 0 bases, J lost 0 bases, and 10 bases lay in between. In DNA, the CDR3 is TGTGCCAGCAGCCAAGATAAGGGGTCCAGCACAGATACGCAGTATTTT. Its translation: CASSQDKGSSTDTQYF.

A few counts support this clonotype. This chain links TRBV5-6 with TRBJ1-6, with D possibly TRBD1 on 6 matching bases. V was cut by 1 base and J by 11 bases, with 13 bases left in between. Germline V gene sequence: CDR1 SGHDT, CDR2 YYEEEE. There are 14 residues in the CDR3. The CDR3 sequence is CASSLRSSGAPLHF. The CDR3 coding sequence is TGTGCCAGCAGCTTGAGGAGTTCAGGGGCACCCCTCCACTTT.

The V gene is TRBV3-1, the J gene TRBJ2-1, with 11 bases aligning to TRBD2. The ends lost 0 bases at V and 9 bases at J; junction bases unmatched: 16. The length of the CDR3 is 19 residues. The germline V gene encodes CDR1 LGHDT and CDR2 YNNKEL (reference sequence). This CDR3 reads CASSQDSTSGRLGYGEQFF. The CDR3 nucleotides are TGTGCCAGCAGCCAAGATTCAACTAGCGGGAGATTAGGGTACGGTGAGCAGTTCTTC.

J is TRBJ2-3 and V is TRBV7-4; 11 nucleotides match TRBD2. The V segment lost 4 bases and the J segment 5 bases; nucleotides outside the gene matches: 11. The CDR3 is made up of 17 amino acids. Germline CDR1 and CDR2: SGHVT and SQSDAQ. In nucleotides, the CDR3 is TGTGCCAGCAGCTCTCCGGGACTAGCGGTCGAGGGAGATACGCAGTATTTT. Translation gives CASSSPGLAVEGDTQYF.

This chain links TRBV5-1 with TRBJ1-6; D not certain. The V end lost 5 bases, the J end lost 3 bases, and 9 bases lay between the germline ends. CDR1 is SGHRS, CDR2 YFSETQ, per germline. The CDR3 extends over 14 amino acids. CDR3 region: CASSKGDYNSPLHF. The CDR3 nucleotides are TGCGCCAGCAGTAAGGGAGACTATAATTCACCCCTCCACTTT.

The rearrangement joins TRBV27 to TRBJ2-1, with 12 bases lining up with TRBD2. The CDR3 is 17 residues long. Germline V gene sequence: CDR1 MNHEY, CDR2 SMNVEV (reference sequence). V gave up 3 bases and J gave up 1 base; unmatched junction bases: 4. The CDR3 nucleotides are TGTGCCAGCAGTTTCAAACTAGCGGGAGGTTCCTACAATGAGCAGTTCTTC. Its translation is CASSFKLAGGSYNEQFF.

A few counts support this clonotype. This chain connects TRBV29-1 to TRBJ1-5; 7 bases match TRBD1. In germline, CDR1 is SQVTM, CDR2 ANQGSEA. The J segment lost 4 bases and the V segment lost 5 bases, leaving 5 bases of the junction unmatched. This CDR3 region has 13 residues. The CDR3 DNA is TGCAGCGTTAGGCAGGGGGGAAATCAGCCCCAGCATTTT. It translates to CSVRQGGNQPQHF.

The chain has TRBV3-1 and TRBJ2-7; TRBD1 is a possible D gene (5 bases). With 4 bases removed from V and 6 bases from J, the gap between germline ends came to 13 bases. The CDR3 totals 13 residues. The germline gives CDR1 LGHDT, CDR2 YNNKEL (reference sequence). CDR3 protein: CASSPGIRVEQYF. CDR3 coding DNA: TGTGCCAGCAGCCCCGGAATCAGGGTCGAGCAGTACTTC.

This sequence joins TRBV5-1 and TRBJ2-5, with 7 bases lining up with TRBD1. This CDR3 is 13 amino acids long. CDR1 is SGHRS, CDR2 YFSETQ, per germline. V gave up 7 bases and J gave up 4 bases; unmatched junction bases: 7. CDR3 region: CASRITGAETQYF. The CDR3 DNA follows: TGCGCCAGCCGGATTACAGGGGCAGAGACCCAGTACTTC.

The chain employs TRBV3-1 and TRBJ2-3, with 9 bases lining up with TRBD2. CDR1 LGHDT and CDR2 YNNKEL come from the germline V gene (reference sequence). V lost 4 bases and J lost 4; bases outside the gene matches: 3. This CDR3 has 14 residues. Here the CDR3 reads CASSPEREADTQYF. As DNA, the CDR3 is TGTGCCAGCAGCCCGGAGCGGGAGGCAGATACGCAGTATTTT.

This clonotype has at least ten counts. The chain links TRBV7-2 to TRBJ2-7, with D possibly TRBD2 on 6 matching bases. Germline CDR1 SGHTA, CDR2 FQGNSA. The germline V and J ends were trimmed by 5 bases and 0 bases, with 17 bases remaining between them. The CDR3 is 16 amino acids. In DNA, the CDR3 is TGTGCCAGCAGCGAAAACCGGGACTGGAGCTCCTACGAGCAGTACTTC. Translated: CASSENRDWSSYEQYF.

V usage is TRBV3-1 and J usage is TRBJ2-5, with 7 bases that match TRBD2. Trimming at V came to 0 bases and at J to 3 bases, leaving 7 bases not matched to a gene. Germline V gene sequence: CDR1 LGHDT, CDR2 YNNKEL (reference sequence). The CDR3 spans 16 residues. The CDR3 region is CASSQDTGAGEETQYF. CDR3 nucleotides: TGTGCCAGCAGCCAAGATACCGGGGCGGGAGAAGAGACCCAGTACTTC.

V usage is TRBV20-1 and J usage is TRBJ2-1; D is unclear. This CDR3 has 13 amino acids. V lost 0 bases to trimming and J lost 8 bases, with 11 bases between them. Per germline, CDR1 DFQATT and CDR2 SNEGSKA (reference sequence). The CDR3: CSARDVLRDEQFF. In DNA form, the CDR3 reads TGCAGTGCTAGAGATGTTCTAAGGGATGAGCAGTTCTTC.

This clonotype was seen many times. The CDR3 is CASKLAGWGYEQYF. The CDR3 coding sequence is TGTGCCAGCAAGCTAGCGGGATGGGGATACGAGCAGTACTTC. The chain combines TRBV27 with TRBJ2-7; 9 nucleotides match TRBD2. Looked up from germline, CDR1 is MNHEY and CDR2 is SMNVEV (reference sequence). V gave up 7 bases and J gave up 4 bases; unmatched junction bases: 8. The CDR3 totals 14 residues.

V and J are TRBV12-3 or TRBV12-4 and TRBJ2-2; possible D gene TRBD1, 6 bases. V gave up 2 bases and J gave up 8 bases, with 15 bases separating them. The CDR3 consists of 15 residues. For the CDR3, the DNA is TGTGCCAGCAGTTTAAACGTGGGGGCTTCGGGGGAGCTGTTTTTT. Its protein is CASSLNVGASGELFF.